This TCR beta chain was retrieved from a study of beta chain features in type 1 diabetes. Background on the study: Cell yields, gender and age were comparable in patients and healthy donors.

In germline, CDR1 is SEHNR, CDR2 FQNEAQ (reference sequence). The CDR3 sequence is 13 residues long. Trimming took 4 bases from V and 2 from J, leaving 8 bases between them. Blood was collected once per donor into heparin, averaging around 120 mL. As regards this clone: Its target is not known.

Findings and caveats of the study: The study found that naive, central memory and Treg TCRB repertoires appeared more similar in patients than in healthy donors. Patients with type 1 diabetes carried fewer insertions and had more deletions at their VDJ junctions.

Of the isolated RNA, all was reverse transcribed, and so the sequenced material was expressed TCRB transcripts. Sequencing used immunoSEQ multiplex PCR; TCRdb keeps in-frame clones, though not all of them. There are 860,000 or so clones in the sample; about 17% occur only once, and 0.023% lies in the top ten. This clonotype was obtained from a woman aged 18-29 years in good health. The sample comprised naive CD4+ T cells from blood. V usage is TRBV7-9 and J usage is TRBJ1-1, with D perhaps matching TRBD1 (6 bases). CDR3 residues: CASSSGANTEAFF. CDR3 sequence (DNA): TGTGCCAGCAGCTCGGGGGCCAACACTGAAGCTTTCTTT.